The clone carrying this TCR beta chain was seen at least ten times. Its target is not known. Making the bulk TCR libraries relied on previously described methods and listed TCR primers. TCRdb reprocessed the PCR reads with MiXCR, giving one entry per CDR3 protein. The sample comprises approximately 100,000 distinct CDR3 sequences, roughly a third of which are singletons, and approximately 3.8% rests with the top ten. The data derive from a study of molecular identifiers for immune sequencing clone quantification. Overall study results and limits: Beyond 20 RNA copies, clones held over 99% of effector molecules, compared with under 1% in naive cells. Identical TCR molecules can share a barcode, and this sharing could underestimate highly expanded clone sizes.

In the sort, naive CD8 T cells were defined as CD8+CD4-CCR7+CD45RA+. This TCR derives from a human donor in good health. Some libraries in this study had Jurkat cell RNA spiked in. The sequencing sample was made of naive CD8+ T cells from blood, with Jurkat cell RNA spiked in. The subset: FACS-sorted CD8+CD4-CCR7+CD45RA+ naive T cells.

The CDR3 DNA is TGTGCCAGCAGCTCCCCCCCGCTAGGGACAGATACGCAGTATTTT. Amino acid sequence: CASSSPPLGTDTQYF. V and J are TRBV7-8 and TRBJ2-3; D is unresolved. V lost 4 bases and J 3 bases, leaving 14 bases between the germline ends. CDR3 size: 15 residues. The germline V gene encodes CDR1 SGHVS and CDR2 FQNEAQ.